One and the same sample provided the 4 T cell receptor beta chains below, sequenced in a study of cytomegalovirus exposure and HLA in healthy donors. The PCR contained 60 Vbeta and 13 Jbeta primers. TCRdb's copy holds only in-frame clones and misses some; the assay was immunoSEQ multiplex PCR. Of under 70,000 clones listed, 60% to 85% are singletons. The sequenced material came from PBMCs. These receptors were collected from a male donor in good health and CMV-seropositive.

This chain links TRBV27 with TRBJ2-5, with a tentative D call TRBD2 (6 bases). CDR1 and CDR2 from the germline V gene are MNHEY and SMNVEV (reference sequence). This CDR3 comprises 19 residues. The ends were cut back, 3 bases at V and 4 bases at J, with 27 bases in the middle. CDR3 sequence reads: CASSFPPWGSGPTGETQYF. The DNA of the CDR3 is TGTGCCAGCAGTTTCCCCCCTTGGGGTAGCGGTCCCACGGGAGAGACCCAGTACTTC.

The chain employs TRBV7-8 and TRBJ2-1; D is undetermined. The germline V and J ends were trimmed by 7 bases and 10 bases, with 11 bases remaining between them. CDR1 and CDR2 (germline): SGHVS, FQNEAQ. This CDR3 has 11 residues. CDR3 in DNA: TGTGCCAGCACCCCAGACGGGGAGCAGTTCTTC. This codes for CASTPDGEQFF.

This clone was detected a few times. This chain links TRBV5-1 with TRBJ2-2; D gene ambiguous. The CDR3 contains 13 residues. CDR1 SGHRS and CDR2 YFSETQ come from the germline V gene. V lost 6 bases and J 0 bases, leaving 6 bases between the germline ends. The CDR3 region has the DNA TGCGCCAGCACCCCTGCGAACACCGGGGAGCTGTTTTTT. Encoded protein: CASTPANTGELFF. Full variable domain (remainder filled in from reference TRBV5-1 and TRBJ2-2): KAGVTQTPRYLIKTRGQQVTLSCSPISGHRSVSWYQQTPGQGLQFLFEYFSETQRNKGNFPGRFSGRQFSNSRSEMNVSTLELGDSALYLCASTPANTGELFFGEGSRLTVL.

The rearrangement uses TRBV28 and TRBJ2-4; D possibly corresponds to TRBD1 (6 bases). Germline V gene sequence: CDR1 MDHEN, CDR2 SYDVKM. This CDR3 has 17 amino acids. V lost 5 bases and J 0 bases, leaving 17 bases between the germline ends. CDR3 DNA: TGTGCCAGCAGTGGCGTAGGACAGATACTAGCCAAAAACATTCAGTACTTC. This encodes CASSGVGQILAKNIQYF.